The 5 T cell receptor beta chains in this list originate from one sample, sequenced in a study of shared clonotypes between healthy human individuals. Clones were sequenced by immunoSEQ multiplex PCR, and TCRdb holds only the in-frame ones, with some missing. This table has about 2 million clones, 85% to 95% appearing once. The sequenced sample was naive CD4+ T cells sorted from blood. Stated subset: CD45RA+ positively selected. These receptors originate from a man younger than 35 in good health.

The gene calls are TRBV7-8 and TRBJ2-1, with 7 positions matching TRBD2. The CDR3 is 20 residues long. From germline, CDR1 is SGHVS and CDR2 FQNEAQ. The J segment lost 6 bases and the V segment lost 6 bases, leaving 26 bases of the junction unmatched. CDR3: CASRRVRAGVSDRTGNEQFF. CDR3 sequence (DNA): TGTGCCAGCAGGCGGGTGAGGGCGGGGGTGAGCGACCGGACGGGCAATGAGCAGTTCTTC.

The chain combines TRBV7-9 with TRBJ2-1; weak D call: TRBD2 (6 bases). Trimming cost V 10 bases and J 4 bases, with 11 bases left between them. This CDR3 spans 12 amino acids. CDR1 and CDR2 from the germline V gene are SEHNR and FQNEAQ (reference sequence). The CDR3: CATGSGYNEQFF. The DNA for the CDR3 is TGTGCCACCGGTAGCGGTTACAATGAGCAGTTCTTC. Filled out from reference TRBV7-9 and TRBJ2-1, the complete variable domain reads DTGVSQNPRHKITKRGQNVTFRCDPISEHNRLYWYRQTLGQGPEFLTYFQNEAQLEKSRLLSDRFSAERPKGSFSTLEIQRTEQGDSAMYLCATGSGYNEQFFGPGTRLTVL.

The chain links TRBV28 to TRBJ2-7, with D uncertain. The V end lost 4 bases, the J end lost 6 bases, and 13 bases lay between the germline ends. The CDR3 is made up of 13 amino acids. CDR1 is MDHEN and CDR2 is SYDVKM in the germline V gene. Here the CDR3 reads CASSWKAPGEQYF. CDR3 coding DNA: TGTGCCAGCAGTTGGAAGGCTCCCGGCGAGCAGTACTTC.

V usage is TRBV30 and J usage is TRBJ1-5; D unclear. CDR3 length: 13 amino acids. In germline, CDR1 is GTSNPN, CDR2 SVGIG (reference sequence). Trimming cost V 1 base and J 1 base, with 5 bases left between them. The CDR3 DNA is TGTGCCTGGAGTGCGTTCAGCAATCAGCCCCAGCATTTT. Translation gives CAWSAFSNQPQHF.

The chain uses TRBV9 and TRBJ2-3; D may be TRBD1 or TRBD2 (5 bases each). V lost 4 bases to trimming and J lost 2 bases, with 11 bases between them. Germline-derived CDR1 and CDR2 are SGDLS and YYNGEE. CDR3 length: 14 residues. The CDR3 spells CASSPRDHTDTQYF. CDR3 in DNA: TGTGCCAGCAGCCCCCGGGACCACACAGATACGCAGTATTTT.